This T cell receptor (beta chain) was sequenced for a study of T cells after yellow fever vaccination. Overall study findings and caveats: Though weaker, the secondary response peaked faster, on day 5 versus 15. A small proportion of clonotypes was detected in both the CD4 and CD8 compartments.

The germline V gene encodes CDR1 DFQATT and CDR2 SNEGSKA (reference sequence). The J segment lost 2 bases and the V segment lost 4 bases, leaving 5 bases of the junction unmatched. CDR3 length equals 14 residues. The table lists this clonotype with many counts. Its specificity is not known. TCRdb redid the calling of the 5' RACE reads with MiXCR, one entry per CDR3 protein. The sample has about 29,000 distinct CDR3 sequences, over 4.5% seen once. Sequences were derived from CD8+ T cells sorted from PBMCs, sampled 10 days after the yellow fever booster vaccination. The chain has TRBV20-1 and TRBJ2-1; 7 nucleotides line up with TRBD2. The clonotype was recovered from a man younger than 45 who received the YFV17D yellow fever vaccine. Here the CDR3 DNA reads TGCAGTGCTACTAGCGGCGCAACCTACAATGAGCAGTTCTTC. Its protein is CSATSGATYNEQFF.